The 30 T cell receptor beta chains reported below all come from one sample, sequenced in a study of early T cells in non-severe SARS-CoV-2 infection. MiXCR, applied by TCRdb to the 5' RACE reads, yields one record per CDR3 protein. The table has about 35,000 distinct CDR3 sequences, approximately 5.9% seen once. What was sequenced was whole blood. The source is an adult who was a healthcare worker with PCR-confirmed SARS-CoV-2 infection or an uninfected control (not recorded which).

This clonotype was counted ten times or more. This chain connects TRBV6-1 to TRBJ1-2; no definite D call. Per germline, CDR1 MNHNS and CDR2 SASEGT. The CDR3 totals 13 residues. Trimming stripped 1 base from V and 4 bases from J, with 7 bases between. CDR3 sequence: CASSEVTVYGYTF. The DNA for the CDR3 is TGTGCCAGCAGTGAAGTTACGGTCTATGGCTACACCTTC.

The sample holds many counts of this clonotype. The chain joins TRBV28 to TRBJ1-1, with D uncertain. This CDR3 is 13 amino acids long. V was trimmed by 3 bases and J by 1 base, leaving 6 bases between them. Germline V gives CDR1 MDHEN, CDR2 SYDVKM. CDR3 amino acids: CASSLRTNTEAFF. The CDR3 region has the DNA TGTGCCAGCAGTTTGCGGACGAACACTGAAGCTTTCTTT. Combining the CDR3 with reference TRBV28 and TRBJ1-1 gives the whole variable domain DVKVTQSSRYLVKRTGEKVFLECVQDMDHENMFWYRQDPGLGLRLIYFSYDVKMKEKGDIPEGYSVSREKKERFSLILESASTNQTSMYLCASSLRTNTEAFFGQGTRLTVV.

In this sample, this clonotype turned up many times. The gene calls are TRBV20-1 and TRBJ2-3; D is uncertain. This CDR3 has 13 amino acids. Trimming removed 3 bases at V and 2 bases at J, with 9 bases between. Germline lookup yields CDR1 DFQATT and CDR2 SNEGSKA (reference sequence). CDR3 nucleotides: TGCAGTGCTAGCCCCCGAAACACAGATACGCAGTATTTT. As protein: CSASPRNTDTQYF.

This clonotype was seen at least ten times. The chain is built from TRBV6-5 and TRBJ1-1; D uncertain. This CDR3 comprises 12 residues. Germline V gives CDR1 MNHEY, CDR2 SVGAGI. Trimming removed 4 bases from V and 2 bases from J, with 5 bases in between. CDR3 sequence reads: CASSSGNTEAFF. The CDR3 DNA reads TGTGCCAGCAGTTCAGGCAACACTGAAGCTTTCTTT.

In its sample, this clonotype was seen a few times. The genes are TRBV28 and TRBJ2-5, with D possibly TRBD2 on 5 matching bases. With 3 bases removed from V and 2 bases from J, the gap between germline ends came to 13 bases. CDR1 is MDHEN, CDR2 SYDVKM, per germline. The CDR3 extends over 15 amino acids. The CDR3 bases are TGTGCCAGCAGTTTTCCCGCGGACTTACAAGAGACCCAGTACTTC. Translating gives CASSFPADLQETQYF.

This clonotype was seen only a few times. The chain joins TRBV20-1 to TRBJ1-5, with 7 bases identical to TRBD1. CDR1 is DFQATT and CDR2 is SNEGSKA in the germline V gene (reference sequence). The V gene end was trimmed by 0 bases and the J gene end by 4 bases; junction bases not matched to a gene: 12. The CDR3 contains 17 residues. The CDR3 bases are TGCAGTGCTAGAGATCGTAACCGGGACAGTTGGAATCAGCCCCAGCATTTT. It encodes CSARDRNRDSWNQPQHF.

This clonotype appeared a few times. This chain joins TRBV7-8 and TRBJ1-4, with D perhaps TRBD1 (5 bases). With 5 bases removed from V and 6 bases from J, the gap between germline ends came to 16 bases. Germline V lookup: CDR1 SGHVS, CDR2 FQNEAQ. The CDR3 is made up of 15 amino acids. This CDR3 is CASSRRDYPDEKLFF. The CDR3, as DNA: TGTGCCAGCAGCCGTAGGGACTACCCGGATGAAAAACTGTTTTTT. Drawing the rest from reference TRBV7-8 and TRBJ1-4, the complete variable domain is GAGVSQSPRYKVAKRGQDVALRCDPISGHVSLFWYQQALGQGPEFLTYFQNEAQLDKSGLPSDRFFAERPEGSVSTLKIQRTQQEDSAVYLCASSRRDYPDEKLFFGSGTQLSVL.

In its sample, this clonotype was seen many times. The chain uses TRBV30 and TRBJ1-1; 7 nucleotides match TRBD1. The CDR3 consists of 12 residues. With 7 bases clipped from V and 7 bases from J, the junction kept 9 bases outside the gene matches. Germline CDR1 and CDR2: GTSNPN and SVGIG (reference sequence). CDR3 sequence (DNA): TGTGCCTACCAGGAGGGACAGCTTGAAGCTTTCTTT. Translating it yields CAYQEGQLEAFF.

This clonotype has a count of ten or more. J is TRBJ2-1 and V is TRBV9; 11 bases agree with TRBD2. V shed 0 bases, J shed 7 bases, and the junction held 6 bases outside the gene matches. The CDR3 has 16 amino acids. CDR1 and CDR2 (germline): SGDLS, YYNGEE. The CDR3 loop reads CASSVGVVAGGNEQFF. CDR3 DNA: TGTGCCAGCAGCGTAGGGGTAGTAGCGGGAGGGAATGAGCAGTTCTTC.

The sample holds many counts of this clonotype. The junction shows a germline mismatch at one end, possibly a read error. The chain recombines TRBV5-7 with TRBJ2-1; D call uncertain. Being an ORF, TRBV5-7 has a function that is uncertain. The CDR3 is 8 amino acids. CDR3 region: CASSLYSF. CDR3 nucleotides: TGTGCCAGCAGCTTGTATTCCTTC.

The chain recombines TRBV27 with TRBJ1-3; TRBD1 matches 11 bases. After removal of 2 bases from V and 2 bases from J, the junction contained 2 bases not matched to a gene. The CDR3 contains 16 residues. The V gene's germline CDR1 is MNHEY and CDR2 SMNVEV (reference sequence). This CDR3 is CASSLQGQGAGNTIYF. DNA of the CDR3: TGTGCCAGCAGTTTACAGGGACAGGGGGCTGGAAACACCATATATTTT.

This clonotype was detected many times. The genes are TRBV4-2 and TRBJ2-5; possibly TRBD2 for D (6 bases). Between the trimmed V and J ends, which lost 5 bases and 5 bases, there was a span of 9 bases. This CDR3 region has 12 residues. Per the germline V gene, CDR1 is LGHNA and CDR2 is YNFKEQ. The CDR3 DNA sequence: TGTGCCAGCAGCGAGACTAGTGAGACCCAGTACTTC. The encoded protein is CASSETSETQYF.

This clonotype was observed a few times. The CDR3 DNA sequence: TGTGCCAGCAGCTTACAGGGAGGAGGCGAAAAACTGTTTTTT. Amino acid sequence: CASSLQGGGEKLFF. The chain is built from TRBV28 and TRBJ1-4, with D perhaps matching TRBD1 (6 bases). The CDR3 spans 14 residues. V was clipped by 6 bases and J by 8 bases, with 16 bases between them. Germline-derived CDR1 and CDR2 are MDHEN and SYDVKM. Full variable domain (rest looked up from reference TRBV28 and TRBJ1-4): DVKVTQSSRYLVKRTGEKVFLECVQDMDHENMFWYRQDPGLGLRLIYFSYDVKMKEKGDIPEGYSVSREKKERFSLILESASTNQTSMYLCASSLQGGGEKLFFGSGTQLSVL.

This clonotype was recorded at least ten times. The chain employs TRBV30 and TRBJ1-3, with D tentatively TRBD1 (5 bases). V was pared by 6 bases and J by 4 bases, with 22 bases between. The CDR3 sequence is 16 residues long. Germline lookup yields CDR1 GTSNPN and CDR2 SVGIG (reference sequence). CDR3 DNA: TGTGCCTGCGTGCGGCAAGGACATAACTCCGGAAACACCATATATTTT. Amino acid sequence: CACVRQGHNSGNTIYF.

This clonotype was seen a handful of times. The V call is TRBV28, the J call TRBJ2-1; D is perhaps TRBD2 (5 bases). The germline V gene encodes CDR1 MDHEN and CDR2 SYDVKM. The CDR3 extends over 16 amino acids. With 5 bases removed from V and 0 bases from J, the gap between germline ends came to 14 bases. Here the CDR3 reads CASSRGKRNSYNEQFF. The CDR3 DNA sequence: TGTGCCAGCAGTCGGGGAAAGCGGAACTCCTACAATGAGCAGTTCTTC.

This clonotype has ten or more counts. This sequence joins TRBV28 and TRBJ2-1, with 8 bases fitting TRBD1. Germline values: CDR1 MDHEN, CDR2 SYDVKM. The CDR3 contains 15 residues. J lost 6 bases, V lost 5 bases, and 9 bases had no gene match. CDR3 sequence: CASSAPDRATNEQFF. The CDR3 region has the DNA TGTGCCAGCAGTGCCCCGGACAGGGCTACCAATGAGCAGTTCTTC.

This clonotype has a count of ten or more. This CDR3 reads CASTAGLAGGETQYF. The DNA for the CDR3 is TGTGCCAGCACCGCGGGGCTAGCGGGAGGAGAGACCCAGTACTTC. V usage is TRBV12-3 or TRBV12-4 and J usage is TRBJ2-5, with 11 bases lining up with TRBD2. J was trimmed by 4 bases and V by 7 bases; bases with no gene match: 8. CDR3 length equals 15 residues.

This clonotype was seen repeatedly, ten times or more. The rearrangement links TRBV24-1 to TRBJ2-1; 10 nucleotides agree with TRBD2. This CDR3 has 17 residues. CDR1 and CDR2 (germline): KGHDR, SFDVKD. V was pared by 4 bases and J by 2 bases, with 7 bases of the junction left unmatched. The CDR3 spells CATSDPSGRAAYNEQFF. In DNA, the CDR3 is TGTGCCACCAGTGACCCAAGCGGGAGGGCCGCCTACAATGAGCAGTTCTTC.

Many counts were recorded for this clonotype. The chain combines TRBV15 with TRBJ2-1, with D maybe TRBD2 (6 bases). V lost 5 bases to trimming and J lost 6 bases, with 14 bases between them. This CDR3 contains 14 residues. Germline lookup yields CDR1 LNHNV and CDR2 YYDKDF (reference sequence). The CDR3 region is CATSLRDRGNEQFF. In DNA, the CDR3 is TGTGCCACCAGCTTGCGGGACCGCGGCAATGAGCAGTTCTTC.

The chain uses TRBV9 and TRBJ2-7; no firm D call. CDR1 is SGDLS and CDR2 is YYNGEE in the germline V gene. CDR3 size: 16 residues. Trimming pared 3 bases from V and 4 bases from J, leaving 20 bases between. CDR3 protein: CASSDHPIQSLYEQYF. The CDR3, as DNA: TGTGCCAGCAGCGACCACCCCATCCAGAGCCTTTACGAGCAGTACTTC.

This clonotype was counted ten times or more. CDR3 nucleotide sequence: TGCAGCGTTGAACTAAAAGGGTATGAGCAGTTCTTC. Its translation is CSVELKGYEQFF. The chain uses TRBV29-1 and TRBJ2-1; the D is unclear. The CDR3 is made up of 12 amino acids. The germline V gene has CDR1 SQVTM and CDR2 ANQGSEA. With 2 bases removed from V and 8 bases from J, the gap between germline ends came to 10 bases.

The chain has TRBV25-1 and TRBJ2-1, with D possibly TRBD1 on 6 matching bases. Trimming stripped 3 bases from V and 2 bases from J, with 14 bases between. The germline V gene encodes CDR1 MGHDK and CDR2 SYGVNS. This CDR3 has 16 amino acids. For the CDR3, the DNA is TGTGCCAGCAGTGACCCCGGGACAAGCCCCTACAATGAGCAGTTCTTC. Its translation: CASSDPGTSPYNEQFF.

This clonotype appeared many times. No DNA is shown, since the ends of the CDR3 on it are uncertain; the CDR3 is the one TCRdb lists. This sequence joins TRBV7-4 and TRBJ2-2; the table gives TRBD1 as D, unverified against the DNA. The CDR3 is 15 residues long, counting both termini. CDR1 is SGHVT and CDR2 is SQSDAQ in the germline V gene. CDR3 sequence reads: CASSLKTGTPGSCFF.

This clonotype was found many times. This chain links TRBV28 with TRBJ1-2, with unresolved D. V lost 3 bases and J 5 bases, leaving 10 bases between the germline ends. The CDR3 contains 13 residues. Germline V lookup: CDR1 MDHEN, CDR2 SYDVKM. DNA of the CDR3: TGTGCCAGCAGTTTGTTAGCCCCATATGGCTACACCTTC. This gives the protein CASSLLAPYGYTF.

The V call is TRBV20-1, the J call TRBJ2-5; 10 bases are a match to TRBD2. Trimming at V came to 0 bases and at J to 5 bases, leaving 6 bases not matched to a gene. This CDR3 has 15 amino acids. CDR1 and CDR2 from the germline V gene are DFQATT and SNEGSKA (reference sequence). CDR3 sequence: CSARDWLAGEETQYF. For the CDR3, the DNA is TGCAGTGCTAGAGATTGGCTAGCGGGAGAGGAGACCCAGTACTTC.

This clonotype has at least ten counts. The J gene is TRBJ2-2, the V gene TRBV20-1; D gene ambiguous. The CDR3 has 13 residues. CDR1 is DFQATT and CDR2 is SNEGSKA in the germline V gene (reference sequence). Between the trimmed V and J ends, which lost 7 bases and 0 bases, there was a span of 9 bases. The CDR3 DNA reads as TGCAGTGTAGGGCATGCGAACACCGGGGAGCTGTTTTTT. This codes for CSVGHANTGELFF.

This clonotype appeared many times. V and J are TRBV14 and TRBJ1-2; 8 nucleotides agree with TRBD1. Germline CDR1 reads SGHDN; CDR2 reads FVKESK. The length of the CDR3 is 14 residues. Trimming cost V 1 base and J 4 bases; bases outside gene matches: 2. The CDR3 loop is CASSQGGQAYGYTF. The CDR3 DNA follows: TGTGCCAGCAGCCAAGGGGGACAGGCCTATGGCTACACCTTC.

The V gene is TRBV7-6, the J gene TRBJ2-3, with no clear D. There are 18 residues in the CDR3. V lost 5 bases, J lost 0 bases, and 21 bases lay in between. Looked up from germline, CDR1 is SGHVS and CDR2 is FNYEAQ. CDR3 in amino acids: CASSPHRRDWSSTDTQYF. CDR3 bases: TGTGCCAGCAGCCCACACAGACGAGACTGGTCTAGCACAGATACGCAGTATTTT.

Ten or more counts support this clonotype. The chain is built from TRBV28 and TRBJ1-6; weak D call: TRBD1 (5 bases). V was trimmed by 5 bases and J by 10 bases, leaving 15 bases between them. The CDR3 is 14 residues long. Germline assignment: CDR1 MDHEN and CDR2 SYDVKM. In nucleotides, the CDR3 is TGTGCCAGCAGTGCAGGCCAGGGTTGGTCACCCCTCCACTTT. Translated: CASSAGQGWSPLHF. The entire variable domain, with the rest obtained from reference TRBV28 and TRBJ1-6, is as follows: DVKVTQSSRYLVKRTGEKVFLECVQDMDHENMFWYRQDPGLGLRLIYFSYDVKMKEKGDIPEGYSVSREKKERFSLILESASTNQTSMYLCASSAGQGWSPLHFGNGTRLTVT.

This clonotype was observed at least ten times. The V call is TRBV6-6, the J call TRBJ2-7; D possibly uses TRBD1 or TRBD2 (9 bases each). V was cut by 5 bases and J by 5 bases, with 31 bases left in between. The germline CDR1 and CDR2 sequences are MNHNY and SVGAGI (reference sequence). The CDR3 is 19 residues long. The CDR3 bases are TGTGCCAGCAGTGTGGACAGGGGCGACAGTAGCGGGAGAGTCAACGAGCAGTACTTC. Its protein product is CASSVDRGDSSGRVNEQYF.